The sequence of this T cell receptor beta chain was determined in a study of T cell responses to AZD1222 COVID-19 vaccine. Study-level background: Samples with a second dose at about 4 or about 12 weeks were pooled together. General study results and limits: Clonal diversity may have been underestimated in mostly white British donors. Among those given AZD1222, only five or six were seropositive at baseline. Compared with day 0, the breadth and depth of the Spike-specific TCR repertoire rose significantly after two doses of AZD1222.

TCRdb's copy holds only in-frame clones and misses some; the assay was immunoSEQ multiplex PCR. Of about 110,000 clones listed, 90% to 95% are singletons. Germline CDR1 KGHDR, CDR2 SFDVKD. CDR3 size: 16 residues. V lost 4 bases and J lost 5; bases outside the gene matches: 8. Notes on this clone: Its specificity is unknown.

The chain employs TRBV24-1 and TRBJ2-3; 10 positions agree with TRBD2. The sample was peripheral blood, taken on day 0 of AZD1222 vaccination. The sequence came from an adult in good health. CDR3 residues: CATSDTTSGIGDTQYF. CDR3 in DNA: TGTGCCACCAGTGACACCACTAGCGGGATTGGAGATACGCAGTATTTT.